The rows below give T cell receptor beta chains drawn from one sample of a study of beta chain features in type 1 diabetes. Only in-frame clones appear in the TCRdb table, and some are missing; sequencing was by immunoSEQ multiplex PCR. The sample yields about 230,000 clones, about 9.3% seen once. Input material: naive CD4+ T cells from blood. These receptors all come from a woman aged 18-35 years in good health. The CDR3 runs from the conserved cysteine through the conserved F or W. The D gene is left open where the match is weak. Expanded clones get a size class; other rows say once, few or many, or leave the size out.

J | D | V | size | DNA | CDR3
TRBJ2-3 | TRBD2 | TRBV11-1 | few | TGTGCCAGCAGCTTAGTTAGCGGGGGTAGCACAGATACGCAGTATTTT | CASSLVSGGSTDTQYF
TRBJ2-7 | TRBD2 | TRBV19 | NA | TGTGCCAGTAGTACCCCATCAGCGGGAGGGCACGAGCAGTACTTC | CASSTPSAGGHEQYF
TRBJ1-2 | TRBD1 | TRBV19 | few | TGTGCCAGTAGTAGAACCCTGGACAGGACCTACTATGGCTACACCTTC | CASSRTLDRTYYGYTF
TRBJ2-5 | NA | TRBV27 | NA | TGTGCCAGCAGTTCTACTCCCCCCAGGGTCCAAGAGACCCAGTACTTC | CASSSTPPRVQETQYF
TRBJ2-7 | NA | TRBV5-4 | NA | TGTGCCAGCAGCTTGGGGGAGTCCTACGAGCAGTACTTC | CASSLGESYEQYF
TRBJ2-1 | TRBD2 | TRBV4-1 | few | TGCGCCAGCAGCCAACCCACTAGCGGGAGAGTCAATGAGCAGTTCTTC | CASSQPTSGRVNEQFF
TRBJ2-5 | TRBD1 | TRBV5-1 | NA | TGCGCCAGCAGCTGGCGGACAGGGCAAGAGACCCAGTACTTC | CASSWRTGQETQYF
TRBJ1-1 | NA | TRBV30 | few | TGTGCCTGGAGATTAGACAGGATGGGGCTCCCTGAAGCTTTCTTT | CAWRLDRMGLPEAFF
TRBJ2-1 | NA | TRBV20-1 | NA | TGCAGTGCTCTCGACAATGAGCAGTTCTTC | CSALDNEQFF
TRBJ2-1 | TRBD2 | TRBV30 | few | TGTGCCTGGAGTGTACGTCTCTTGGCTAGCGGGGGGTACAATGAGCAGTTCTTC | CAWSVRLLASGGYNEQFF
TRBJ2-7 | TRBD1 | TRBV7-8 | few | TGTGCCAGCAGCCCCCTCCCGGGACAGGGGCCCTACGAGCAGTACTTC | CASSPLPGQGPYEQYF